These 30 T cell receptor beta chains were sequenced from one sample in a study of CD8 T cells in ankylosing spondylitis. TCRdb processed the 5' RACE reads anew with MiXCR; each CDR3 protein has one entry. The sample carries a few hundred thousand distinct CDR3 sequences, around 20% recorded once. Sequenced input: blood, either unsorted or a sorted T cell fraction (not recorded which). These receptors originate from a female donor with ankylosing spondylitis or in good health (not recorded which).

The CDR3: CASSTDGARPYREQFF. CDR3 nucleotide sequence: TGTGCCAGCAGCACGGACGGCGCGCGGCCATACCGTGAGCAGTTCTTC. V gene TRBV11-1 combines with J gene TRBJ2-1; D is undetermined. The V end lost 5 bases, the J end lost 9 bases, and 23 bases lay between the germline ends. The germline gives CDR1 SGHAT, CDR2 FQDESV (reference sequence). The CDR3 has 16 amino acids.

CDR3 sequence (DNA): TGTGCCAGCAGTGCCTCGAGGACAGGGATTGGGCAGTACTTC. Its translation: CASSASRTGIGQYF. The chain uses TRBV27 and TRBJ2-7, with 8 bases that match TRBD1. This CDR3 is 14 amino acids long. The V and J ends lost 5 bases and 9 bases, in that order; junction bases with no gene match: 12. Germline CDR1 is MNHEY and CDR2 is SMNVEV (reference sequence).

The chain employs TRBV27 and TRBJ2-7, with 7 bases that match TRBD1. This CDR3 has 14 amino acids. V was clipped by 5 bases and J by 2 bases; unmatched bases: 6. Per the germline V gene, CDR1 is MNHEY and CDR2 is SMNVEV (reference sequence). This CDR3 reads CASSPRDRPYEQYF. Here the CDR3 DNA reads TGTGCCAGCAGTCCCCGGGACAGACCCTACGAGCAGTACTTC.

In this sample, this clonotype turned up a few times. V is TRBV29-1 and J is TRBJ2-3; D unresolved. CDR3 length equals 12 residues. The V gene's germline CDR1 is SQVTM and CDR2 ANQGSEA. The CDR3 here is CKGGSSTDTQYF. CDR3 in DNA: TGCAAGGGCGGATCTAGCACAGATACGCAGTATTTT.

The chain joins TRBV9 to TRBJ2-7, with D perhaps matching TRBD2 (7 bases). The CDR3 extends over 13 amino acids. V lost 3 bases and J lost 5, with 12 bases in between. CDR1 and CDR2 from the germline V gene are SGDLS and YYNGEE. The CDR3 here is CASSDPGGHEQYF. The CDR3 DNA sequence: TGTGCCAGCAGCGACCCCGGGGGGCACGAGCAGTACTTC.

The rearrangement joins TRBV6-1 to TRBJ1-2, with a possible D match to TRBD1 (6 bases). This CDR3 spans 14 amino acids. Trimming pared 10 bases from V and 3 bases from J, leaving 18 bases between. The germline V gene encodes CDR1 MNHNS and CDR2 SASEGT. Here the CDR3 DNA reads TGTGCCACTCTGCCCCCGGGGGGCCACTATGGCTACACCTTC. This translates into CATLPPGGHYGYTF.

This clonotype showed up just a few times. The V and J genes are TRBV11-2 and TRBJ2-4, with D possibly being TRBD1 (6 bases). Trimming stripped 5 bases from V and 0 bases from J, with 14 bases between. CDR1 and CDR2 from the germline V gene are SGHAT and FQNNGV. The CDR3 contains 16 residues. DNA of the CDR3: TGTGCCAGCAGCCACGGACAGTCCATAGCCAAAAACATTCAGTACTTC. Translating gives CASSHGQSIAKNIQYF.

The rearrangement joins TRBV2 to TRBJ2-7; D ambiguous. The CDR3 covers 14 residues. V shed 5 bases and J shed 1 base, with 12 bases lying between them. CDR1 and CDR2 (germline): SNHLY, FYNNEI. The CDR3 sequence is CASSSATFSYEQYF. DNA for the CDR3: TGTGCCAGCAGTTCCGCGACTTTTTCCTACGAGCAGTACTTC.

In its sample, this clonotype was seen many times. The CDR3 reads CSVDLNTGELFF. Here the CDR3 DNA reads TGCAGCGTTGACTTGAACACCGGGGAGCTGTTTTTT. The chain employs TRBV29-1 and TRBJ2-2, with D unclear. This CDR3 spans 12 amino acids. Trimming shortened V by 3 bases and J by 1 base, and 3 bases separated the two germline ends. Germline V gives CDR1 SQVTM, CDR2 ANQGSEA.

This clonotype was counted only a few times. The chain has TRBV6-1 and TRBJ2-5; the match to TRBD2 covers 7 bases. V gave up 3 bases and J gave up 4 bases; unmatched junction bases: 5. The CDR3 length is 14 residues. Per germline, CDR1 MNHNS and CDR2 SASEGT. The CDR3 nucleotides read TGTGCCAGCAGTGAGGGCGGGAGCCTAGAGACCCAGTACTTC. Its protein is CASSEGGSLETQYF.

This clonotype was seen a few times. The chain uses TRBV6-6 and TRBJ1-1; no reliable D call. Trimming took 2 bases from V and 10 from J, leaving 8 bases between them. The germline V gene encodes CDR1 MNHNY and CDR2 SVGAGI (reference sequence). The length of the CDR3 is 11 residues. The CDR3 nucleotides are TGTGCCAGCAGTTACCTAGGACGAGCTTTCTTT. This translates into CASSYLGRAFF.

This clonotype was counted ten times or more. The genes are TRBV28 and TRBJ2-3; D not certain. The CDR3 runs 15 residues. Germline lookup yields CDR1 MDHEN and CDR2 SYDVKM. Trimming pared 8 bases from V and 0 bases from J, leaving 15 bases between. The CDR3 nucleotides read TGTGCCAGCGCCTCGGGCCCCTCTAGCACAGATACGCAGTATTTT. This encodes CASASGPSSTDTQYF.

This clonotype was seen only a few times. CDR3 DNA: TGCAGTGCTAGTGGAGGGGTAGGCATTTCCTACAATGAGCAGTTCTTC. It translates to CSASGGVGISYNEQFF. The rearrangement joins TRBV20-1 to TRBJ2-1, with a weak D call TRBD2 (6 bases). The germline V gene encodes CDR1 DFQATT and CDR2 SNEGSKA (reference sequence). V was cut by 3 bases and J by 1 base, with 16 bases left in between. The CDR3 is made up of 16 amino acids.

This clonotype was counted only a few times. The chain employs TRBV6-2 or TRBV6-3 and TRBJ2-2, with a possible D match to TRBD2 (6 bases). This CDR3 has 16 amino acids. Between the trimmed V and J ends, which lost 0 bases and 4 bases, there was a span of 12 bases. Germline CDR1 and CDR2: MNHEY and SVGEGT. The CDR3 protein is CASSYSPGAATGELFF. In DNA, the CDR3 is TGTGCCAGCAGTTACTCACCGGGAGCGGCCACCGGGGAGCTGTTTTTT.

The CDR3 protein is CASSIFAGTATEAFF. The CDR3 coding sequence is TGTGCCAGCAGCATCTTTGCCGGGACAGCCACTGAAGCTTTCTTT. The V call is TRBV13, the J call TRBJ1-1, with 7 nucleotides matching TRBD1. V lost 5 bases, J lost 4 bases, and 10 bases stayed unmatched. The CDR3 extends over 15 amino acids. The germline V gene has CDR1 PRHDT and CDR2 FYEKMQ (reference sequence).

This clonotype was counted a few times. CDR3 nucleotide sequence: TGTGCCAGCAGCTTAGTACTAGCGGGAGGTTACCACAATGAGCAGTTCTTC. Residues: CASSLVLAGGYHNEQFF. This sequence joins TRBV7-9 and TRBJ2-1, with TRBD2 matching 12 bases. From germline, CDR1 is SEHNR and CDR2 FQNEAQ (reference sequence). Germline trimming cut 1 base from V and 5 bases from J; bases unmatched to any gene: 6. This CDR3 spans 17 amino acids.

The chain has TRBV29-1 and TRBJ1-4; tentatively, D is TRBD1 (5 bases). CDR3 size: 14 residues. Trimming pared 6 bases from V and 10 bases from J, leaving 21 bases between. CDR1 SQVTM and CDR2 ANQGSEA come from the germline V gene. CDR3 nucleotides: TGCAGCGTGGTCCTCGGGGTTGTTGGGGGAAAACTGTTTTTT. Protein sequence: CSVVLGVVGGKLFF. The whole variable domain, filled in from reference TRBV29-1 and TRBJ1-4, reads SAVISQKPSRDICQRGTSLTIQCQVDSQVTMMFWYRQQPGQSLTLIATANQGSEATYESGFVIDKFPISRPNLTFSTLTVSNMSPEDSSIYLCSVVLGVVGGKLFFGSGTQLSVL.

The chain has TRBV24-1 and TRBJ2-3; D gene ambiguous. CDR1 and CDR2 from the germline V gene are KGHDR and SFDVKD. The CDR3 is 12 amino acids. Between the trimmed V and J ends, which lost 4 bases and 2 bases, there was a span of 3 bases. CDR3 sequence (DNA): TGTGCCACCAGTGAATCCACAGATACGCAGTATTTT. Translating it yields CATSESTDTQYF.

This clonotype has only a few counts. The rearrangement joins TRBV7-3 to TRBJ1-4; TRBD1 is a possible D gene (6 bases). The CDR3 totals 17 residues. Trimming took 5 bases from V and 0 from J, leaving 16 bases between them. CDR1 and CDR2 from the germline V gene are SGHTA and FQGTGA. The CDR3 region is CASSPGGRGATNEKLFF. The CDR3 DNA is TGTGCCAGCAGCCCCGGGGGGCGAGGGGCAACTAATGAAAAACTGTTTTTT.

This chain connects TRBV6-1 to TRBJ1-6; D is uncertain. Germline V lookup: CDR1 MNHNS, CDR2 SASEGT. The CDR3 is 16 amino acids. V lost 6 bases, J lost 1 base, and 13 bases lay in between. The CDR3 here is CASRPGAGSYNSPLHF. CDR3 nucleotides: TGTGCCAGCAGACCCGGCGCGGGGTCCTATAATTCACCCCTCCACTTT.

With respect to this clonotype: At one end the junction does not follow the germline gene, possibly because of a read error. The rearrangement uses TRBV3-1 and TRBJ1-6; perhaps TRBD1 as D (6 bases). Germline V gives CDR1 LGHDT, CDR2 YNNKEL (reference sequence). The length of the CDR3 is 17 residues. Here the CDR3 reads CACSQGGPRQAHSPLHF. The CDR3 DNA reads TGTGCCTGCAGCCAAGGCGGACCAAGACAGGCCCATTCACCCCTCCACTTT.

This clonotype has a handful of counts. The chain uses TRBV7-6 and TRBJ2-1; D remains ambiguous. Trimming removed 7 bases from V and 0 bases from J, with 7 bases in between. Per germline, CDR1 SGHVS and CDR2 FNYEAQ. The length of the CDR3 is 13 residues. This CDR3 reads CASKDPSYNEQFF. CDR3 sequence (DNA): TGTGCCAGCAAGGACCCCTCCTACAATGAGCAGTTCTTC.

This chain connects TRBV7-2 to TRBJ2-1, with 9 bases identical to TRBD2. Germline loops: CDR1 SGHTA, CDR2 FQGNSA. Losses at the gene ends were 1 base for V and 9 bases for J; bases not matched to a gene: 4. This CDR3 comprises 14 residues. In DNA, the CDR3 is TGTGCCAGCAGCTTAGTCGGCGGGAGGGTTGAGCAGTTCTTC. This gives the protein CASSLVGGRVEQFF.

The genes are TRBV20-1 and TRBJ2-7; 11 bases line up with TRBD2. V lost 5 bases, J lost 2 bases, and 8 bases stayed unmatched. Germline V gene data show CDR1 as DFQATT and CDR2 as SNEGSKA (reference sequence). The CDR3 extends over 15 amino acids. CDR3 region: CSALLDSGRAYEQYF. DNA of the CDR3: TGCAGTGCTCTTTTAGATAGCGGGAGGGCCTACGAGCAGTACTTC.

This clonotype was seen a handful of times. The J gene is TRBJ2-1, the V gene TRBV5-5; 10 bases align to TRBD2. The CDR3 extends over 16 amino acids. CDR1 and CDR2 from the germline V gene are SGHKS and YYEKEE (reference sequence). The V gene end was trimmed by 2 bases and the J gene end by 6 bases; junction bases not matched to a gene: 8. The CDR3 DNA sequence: TGTGCCAGCAGCTTTGTTAGAGTAGCGGGAGGCAATGAGCAGTTCTTC. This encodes CASSFVRVAGGNEQFF.

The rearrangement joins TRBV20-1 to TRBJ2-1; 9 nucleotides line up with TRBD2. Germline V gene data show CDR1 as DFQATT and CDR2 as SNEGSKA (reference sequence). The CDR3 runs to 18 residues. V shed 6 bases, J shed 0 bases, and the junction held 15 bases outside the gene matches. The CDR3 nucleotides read TGCAGTGCGCTGACTAGCGGAGGTCGACAACGCTCCTACAATGAGCAGTTCTTC. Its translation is CSALTSGGRQRSYNEQFF.

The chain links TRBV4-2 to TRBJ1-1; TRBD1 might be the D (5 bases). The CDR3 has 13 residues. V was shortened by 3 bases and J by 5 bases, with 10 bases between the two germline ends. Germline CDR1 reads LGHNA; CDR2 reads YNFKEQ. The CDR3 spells CASSHVRETEAFF. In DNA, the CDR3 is TGTGCCAGCAGCCATGTCAGGGAGACTGAAGCTTTCTTT.

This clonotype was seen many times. CDR3 coding DNA: TGTGCCAGCAGTTACCGACAGAGATACGAGCAGTACTTC. Its translation: CASSYRQRYEQYF. The chain employs TRBV6-5 and TRBJ2-7, with D possibly matching TRBD1 (5 bases). V shed 2 bases and J shed 4 bases, with 9 bases lying between them. Germline V lookup: CDR1 MNHEY, CDR2 SVGAGI. The CDR3 runs 13 residues.

The CDR3 region has the DNA TGTGCCAGCAGTTATCGCCCACTAGATCGGGGGCAGTTCTTC. This gives the protein CASSYRPLDRGQFF. The chain has TRBV6-2 or TRBV6-3 and TRBJ2-1, with D perhaps matching TRBD2 (5 bases). V was clipped by 3 bases and J by 12 bases, with 18 bases between them. CDR3 length: 14 amino acids. Germline-derived CDR1 and CDR2 are MNHEY and SVGEGT.

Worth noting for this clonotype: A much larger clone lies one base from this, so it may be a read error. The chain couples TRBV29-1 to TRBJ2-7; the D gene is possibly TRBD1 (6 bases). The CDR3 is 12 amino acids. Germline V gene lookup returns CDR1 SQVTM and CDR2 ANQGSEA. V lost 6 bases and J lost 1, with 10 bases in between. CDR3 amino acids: CSVAQGSYEQYF. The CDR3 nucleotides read TGCAGCGTCGCACAGGGATCCTACGAGCAGTACTTC.